This T cell receptor beta chain was identified in a study of blood T cells in healthy people across ages. Study-wide points: With age, beta diversity per million T cells declined roughly linearly, significantly by about 37. A strong correlation between TCR beta diversity and naive T cell percentage was seen. The long-lived group displayed more naive CD4+ cells, plus higher diversity, than the aged donors did.

A second 7 to 11 cycle PCR used barcoded and J-beta primers. TCRdb fed the 5' RACE reads into MiXCR, producing one record per CDR3 protein. The sample consists of approximately 1,700,000 distinct CDR3 sequences, roughly two fifths of them appearing once. Details on this clonotype: The antigen is undetermined.

Total RNA was extracted at no less than 6 micrograms per sample. The source of this sequence is a human donor in good health. Sequenced sample: blood.

CDR3 nucleotide sequence: TGTGCCAGCAGCCTCTCCCCCGGACCCTTAGAGAACACTGAAGCTTTCTTT. Its translation is CASSLSPGPLENTEAFF. The chain recombines TRBV3-1 with TRBJ1-1; no reliable D call. The CDR3 totals 17 residues. Trimming removed 4 bases from V and 1 base from J, with 19 bases in between. Per germline, CDR1 LGHDT and CDR2 YNNKEL (reference sequence).